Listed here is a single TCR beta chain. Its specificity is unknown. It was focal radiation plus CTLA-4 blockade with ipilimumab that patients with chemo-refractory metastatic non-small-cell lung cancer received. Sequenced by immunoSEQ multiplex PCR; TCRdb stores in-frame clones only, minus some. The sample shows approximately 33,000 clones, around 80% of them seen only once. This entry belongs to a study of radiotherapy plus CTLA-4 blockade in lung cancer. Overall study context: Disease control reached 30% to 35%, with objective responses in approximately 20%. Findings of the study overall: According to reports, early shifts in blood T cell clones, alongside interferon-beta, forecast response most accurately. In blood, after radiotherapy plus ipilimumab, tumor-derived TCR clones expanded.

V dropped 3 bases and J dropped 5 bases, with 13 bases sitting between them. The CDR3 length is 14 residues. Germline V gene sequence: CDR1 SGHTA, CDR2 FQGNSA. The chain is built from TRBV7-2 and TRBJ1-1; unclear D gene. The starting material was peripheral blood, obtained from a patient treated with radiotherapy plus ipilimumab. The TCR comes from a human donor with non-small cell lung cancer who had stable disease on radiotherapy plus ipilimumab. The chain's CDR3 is CASSFRVRGTEAFF. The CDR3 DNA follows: TGTGCCAGCAGCTTTAGGGTCCGGGGAACTGAAGCTTTCTTT. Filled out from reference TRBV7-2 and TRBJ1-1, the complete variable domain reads GAGVSQSPSNKVTEKGKDVELRCDPISGHTALYWYRQSLGQGLEFLIYFQGNSAPDKSGLPSDRFSAERTGGSVSTLTIQRTQQEDSAVYLCASSFRVRGTEAFFGQGTRLTVV.